Following are 24 T cell receptor beta chains from one sample sequenced in a study of T cells in Graves' hyperthyroidism and ophthalmopathy. Using RNA transcripts as the source, TCR beta CDR3 regions were amplified. The HTBI set primed first-round TCR CDR3 RT-PCR. One entry per CDR3 protein results from TCRdb running MiXCR on the multiplex PCR reads. The sample shows 550,000 to 650,000 distinct CDR3 sequences, around 15% of them seen only once. Sequencing used blood. These receptors were collected from a woman between 40 and 55 years old with Graves' hyperthyroidism.

This chain links TRBV2 with TRBJ1-5; D is undetermined. Trimming took 7 bases from V and 0 from J, leaving 19 bases between them. The CDR3 runs to 17 residues. Germline V CDR1 and CDR2: SNHLY, FYNNEI. The CDR3 protein is CASMLRQSSYSNQPQHF. The CDR3 DNA is TGTGCCAGCATGTTGAGGCAGTCTAGTTATAGCAATCAGCCCCAGCATTTT.

The gene calls are TRBV7-9 and TRBJ2-2; 12 nucleotides align to TRBD2. Germline CDR1 is SEHNR and CDR2 is FQNEAQ (reference sequence). The junction had 10 bases not matched to a gene; V was cut back by 5 bases and J by 0 bases. The CDR3 sequence is 19 residues long. The CDR3 region is CASSPFGGTSGSNTGELFF. DNA of the CDR3: TGTGCCAGCAGCCCCTTTGGGGGGACTAGCGGGTCGAACACCGGGGAGCTGTTTTTT.

This clonotype was counted at least ten times. The chain recombines TRBV28 with TRBJ2-7, with D hard to call. V was trimmed by 5 bases and J by 2 bases, leaving 7 bases between them. This CDR3 is built from 12 residues. Germline CDR1 reads MDHEN; CDR2 reads SYDVKM. CDR3 DNA: TGTGCCAGCAGTCCTAAACCCTACGAGCAGTACTTC. Its translation: CASSPKPYEQYF.

This chain connects TRBV20-1 to TRBJ1-1; D call uncertain. The CDR3 covers 13 residues. Germline V gene lookup returns CDR1 DFQATT and CDR2 SNEGSKA (reference sequence). The V and J ends lost 6 bases and 11 bases respectively, with 22 bases between them. CDR3 protein: CSAPKDPLRSAFF. The CDR3, as DNA: TGCAGTGCCCCTAAGGACCCCCTGAGATCGGCTTTCTTT.

This sequence joins TRBV6-2 or TRBV6-3 and TRBJ2-4, with D perhaps TRBD2 (6 bases). The V gene's germline CDR1 is MNHEY and CDR2 SVGEGT. V was trimmed by 8 bases and J by 4 bases, leaving 27 bases between them. The CDR3 totals 18 residues. The DNA for the CDR3 is TGTGCCAGCCCCGGACCCTGCAGGGACTCCCGAACGAAAAACATTCAGTACTTC. Residues: CASPGPCRDSRTKNIQYF.

This chain connects TRBV29-1 to TRBJ1-2; 7 bases map to TRBD1. There are 14 residues in the CDR3. V was clipped by 0 bases and J by 0 bases; unmatched bases: 1. Germline V gene lookup returns CDR1 SQVTM and CDR2 ANQGSEA. CDR3 sequence (DNA): TGCAGCGTTGAAGAAGGGACAGCTAACTATGGCTACACCTTC. It translates to CSVEEGTANYGYTF.

This clonotype has at least ten counts. This chain connects TRBV7-3 to TRBJ1-2, with D perhaps TRBD1 (5 bases). V was clipped by 5 bases and J by 6 bases, with 13 bases between them. The CDR3 has 13 amino acids. Germline CDR1 reads SGHTA; CDR2 reads FQGTGA. The CDR3 DNA reads as TGTGCCAGCAGCCAGGGCCTAGGGGATGGCTACACCTTC. Protein sequence: CASSQGLGDGYTF.

This clonotype occurred a few times. The gene calls are TRBV3-1 and TRBJ2-7; weak D call: TRBD2 (6 bases). Germline V gene sequence: CDR1 LGHDT, CDR2 YNNKEL (reference sequence). The CDR3 has 16 residues. V shed 1 base and J shed 4 bases, with 17 bases lying between them. The CDR3 DNA reads as TGTGCCAGCAGCCAAGGAAGACCGGGACTTCTTTACGAGCAGTACTTC. Translating gives CASSQGRPGLLYEQYF.

This clonotype was seen only a few times. The rearrangement uses TRBV12-3 or TRBV12-4 and TRBJ2-7, with D unresolved. The CDR3 runs 17 residues. The V and J ends lost 3 bases and 3 bases respectively, with 21 bases between them. CDR3 loop: CASSFGSRLRRRYEQYF. The CDR3 DNA is TGTGCCAGCAGTTTCGGTAGCAGGCTTCGGCGGCGCTACGAGCAGTACTTC.

At least ten counts were recorded for this clonotype. The genes are TRBV18 and TRBJ1-5; D is undetermined. This CDR3 is built from 13 residues. V dropped 6 bases and J dropped 4 bases, with 10 bases sitting between them. CDR1 is KGHSH and CDR2 is LQKENI in the germline V gene. The CDR3 loop is CASSYDGNQPQHF. The CDR3 nucleotides are TGTGCCAGCTCCTACGATGGTAATCAGCCCCAGCATTTT.

This clonotype was counted ten times or more. The J gene is TRBJ2-7, the V gene TRBV12-3 or TRBV12-4; 10 bases are a match to TRBD1. The CDR3 contains 17 residues. Unmatched junction bases numbered 12, after V lost 4 bases and J lost 3 bases. Here the CDR3 reads CASSWGPPGQGNYEQYF. The DNA of the CDR3 is TGTGCCAGCAGTTGGGGCCCCCCGGGACAGGGGAACTACGAGCAGTACTTC.

The chain carries TRBV20-1 and TRBJ2-2; a possible D gene is TRBD2 (5 bases). This CDR3 has 13 residues. Trimming shortened V by 3 bases and J by 7 bases, and 12 bases separated the two germline ends. Germline V lookup: CDR1 DFQATT, CDR2 SNEGSKA (reference sequence). For the CDR3, the DNA is TGCAGTGCTAGGGTCCTGGGGAGCGGGGAGCTGTTTTTT. Its translation is CSARVLGSGELFF.

This clonotype was seen ten or more times. The CDR3, as DNA: TGTGCCAGCAGTTACTCGATGGGGGCGGGGATTAACACAGATACGCAGTATTTT. Protein sequence: CASSYSMGAGINTDTQYF. The gene calls are TRBV6-6 and TRBJ2-3; perhaps D is TRBD1 or TRBD2 (6 bases each). V was clipped by 0 bases and J by 2 bases, with 18 bases between them. Germline CDR1 MNHNY, CDR2 SVGAGI (reference sequence). The CDR3 covers 18 residues.

The sample holds a few counts of this clonotype. CDR3 DNA: TGTGCCAGCAGCGTAGACGGGAGCTTGTACAATGAGCAGTTCTTC. It codes for CASSVDGSLYNEQFF. The chain couples TRBV9 to TRBJ2-1, with a tentative D call TRBD2 (6 bases). Between the trimmed V and J ends, which lost 0 bases and 4 bases, there was a span of 11 bases. The V gene's germline CDR1 is SGDLS and CDR2 YYNGEE. This CDR3 is built from 15 residues. Together with reference TRBV9 and TRBJ2-1, the CDR3 gives the full variable domain: DSGVTQTPKHLITATGQRVTLRCSPRSGDLSVYWYQQSLDQGLQFLIQYYNGEERAKGNILERFSAQQFPDLHSELNLSSLELGDSALYFCASSVDGSLYNEQFFGPGTRLTVL.

This clonotype was detected ten times or more. The V call is TRBV27, the J call TRBJ2-2; 12 bases are shared with TRBD2. V shed 3 bases and J 2 bases; nucleotides not matched to a gene: 7. Germline loops: CDR1 MNHEY, CDR2 SMNVEV (reference sequence). The CDR3 runs to 18 residues. CDR3 DNA sequence: TGTGCCAGCAGTTTGCTAGCGGGAGGGTGGTTTAACACCGGGGAGCTGTTTTTT. This gives the protein CASSLLAGGWFNTGELFF.

V is TRBV7-9 and J is TRBJ1-1; D remains ambiguous. The CDR3 sequence is 14 residues long. V lost 5 bases, J lost 3 bases, and 13 bases lay in between. From germline, CDR1 is SEHNR and CDR2 FQNEAQ (reference sequence). CDR3 nucleotides: TGTGCCAGCAGCGCGGACCCAAGGGACACTGAAGCTTTCTTT. Protein sequence: CASSADPRDTEAFF.

The V call is TRBV30, the J call TRBJ2-2; 14 bases are shared with TRBD2. CDR1 and CDR2 (germline): GTSNPN, SVGIG (reference sequence). This CDR3 spans 18 amino acids. Losses at the gene ends were 3 bases for V and 0 bases for J; bases not matched to a gene: 6. CDR3: CAWSPGLAGVANTGELFF. The CDR3 DNA sequence: TGTGCCTGGAGCCCGGGACTAGCGGGAGTCGCGAACACCGGGGAGCTGTTTTTT.

The chain is built from TRBV19 and TRBJ2-4; TRBD2 matches 11 bases. Trimming removed 7 bases from V and 8 bases from J; junction bases left unmatched: 10. Germline V CDR1 and CDR2: LNHDA, SQIVND (reference sequence). This CDR3 is 15 amino acids long. CDR3 DNA: TGTGCCAGTACCGAACTAGCGGGAGAAGGATACATTCAGTACTTC. The encoded protein is CASTELAGEGYIQYF.

This chain connects TRBV19 to TRBJ1-1; D unclear. Germline CDR1 is LNHDA and CDR2 is SQIVND (reference sequence). The CDR3 totals 13 residues. V lost 4 bases and J lost 2, with 8 bases in between. CDR3 bases: TGTGCCAGTAGTAGCTGGAGAAACACTGAAGCTTTCTTT. Its translation: CASSSWRNTEAFF.

The chain carries TRBV7-9 and TRBJ2-1; 14 bases are shared with TRBD2. This CDR3 spans 19 amino acids. CDR1 and CDR2 (germline): SEHNR, FQNEAQ (reference sequence). After removal of 1 base from V and 6 bases from J, the junction contained 11 bases not matched to a gene. The CDR3 sequence is CASSLVPGLAGEFCNEQFF. The CDR3 DNA reads TGTGCCAGCAGCTTAGTACCGGGACTAGCGGGAGAGTTCTGCAATGAGCAGTTCTTC. Full variable domain (rest looked up from reference TRBV7-9 and TRBJ2-1): DTGVSQNPRHKITKRGQNVTFRCDPISEHNRLYWYRQTLGQGPEFLTYFQNEAQLEKSRLLSDRFSAERPKGSFSTLEIQRTEQGDSAMYLCASSLVPGLAGEFCNEQFFGPGTRLTVL.

The chain joins TRBV27 to TRBJ2-3; D call uncertain. V was shortened by 1 base and J by 1 base, with 3 bases between the two germline ends. Looked up from germline, CDR1 is MNHEY and CDR2 is SMNVEV (reference sequence). The CDR3 is 13 amino acids. CDR3: CASSLFGTDTQYF. Here the CDR3 DNA reads TGTGCCAGCAGTTTATTTGGCACAGATACGCAGTATTTT.

This clonotype occurred a few times. The chain links TRBV6-1 to TRBJ1-2; 11 nucleotides match TRBD1. Germline trimming cut 5 bases from V and 3 bases from J; bases unmatched to any gene: 8. The CDR3 is 16 residues long. In germline, CDR1 is MNHNS, CDR2 SASEGT. DNA for the CDR3: TGTGCCAGCAGTTCCACCCCGGGACAGGGGGACTATGGCTACACCTTC. It encodes CASSSTPGQGDYGYTF.

This clonotype turned up a few times. The genes are TRBV9 and TRBJ2-1; no clear D gene. From germline, CDR1 is SGDLS and CDR2 YYNGEE. CDR3 length: 14 residues. V dropped 0 bases and J dropped 3 bases, with 7 bases sitting between them. CDR3 coding DNA: TGTGCCAGCAGCGTAGTTAGCAGCTACAATGAGCAGTTCTTC. As protein: CASSVVSSYNEQFF. Based on the CDR3 plus reference TRBV9 and TRBJ2-1, the full variable domain is DSGVTQTPKHLITATGQRVTLRCSPRSGDLSVYWYQQSLDQGLQFLIQYYNGEERAKGNILERFSAQQFPDLHSELNLSSLELGDSALYFCASSVVSSYNEQFFGPGTRLTVL.

In its sample, this clonotype was seen many times. This chain joins TRBV20-1 and TRBJ2-1; 7 bases are shared with TRBD2. V lost 5 bases and J lost 4; bases outside the gene matches: 14. Germline CDR1 DFQATT, CDR2 SNEGSKA (reference sequence). This CDR3 is built from 16 residues. This CDR3 is CSAPLGGNTPYNEQFF. CDR3 sequence (DNA): TGCAGTGCTCCTCTGGGGGGGAACACCCCTTACAATGAGCAGTTCTTC.